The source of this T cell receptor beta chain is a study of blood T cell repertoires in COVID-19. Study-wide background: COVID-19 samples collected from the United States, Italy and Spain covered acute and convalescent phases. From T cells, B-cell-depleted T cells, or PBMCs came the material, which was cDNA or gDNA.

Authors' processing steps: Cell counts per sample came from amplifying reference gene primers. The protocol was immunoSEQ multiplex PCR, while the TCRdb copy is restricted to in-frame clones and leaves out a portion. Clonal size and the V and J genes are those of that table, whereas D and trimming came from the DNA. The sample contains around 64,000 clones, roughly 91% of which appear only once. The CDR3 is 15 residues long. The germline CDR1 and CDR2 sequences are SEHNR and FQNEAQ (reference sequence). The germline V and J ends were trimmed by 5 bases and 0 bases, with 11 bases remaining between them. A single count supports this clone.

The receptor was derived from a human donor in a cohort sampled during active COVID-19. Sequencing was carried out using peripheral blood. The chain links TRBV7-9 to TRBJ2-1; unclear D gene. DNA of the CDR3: TGTGCCAGCAGCCCACAGCAAAGCTCCTACAATGAGCAGTTCTTC. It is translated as CASSPQQSSYNEQFF.